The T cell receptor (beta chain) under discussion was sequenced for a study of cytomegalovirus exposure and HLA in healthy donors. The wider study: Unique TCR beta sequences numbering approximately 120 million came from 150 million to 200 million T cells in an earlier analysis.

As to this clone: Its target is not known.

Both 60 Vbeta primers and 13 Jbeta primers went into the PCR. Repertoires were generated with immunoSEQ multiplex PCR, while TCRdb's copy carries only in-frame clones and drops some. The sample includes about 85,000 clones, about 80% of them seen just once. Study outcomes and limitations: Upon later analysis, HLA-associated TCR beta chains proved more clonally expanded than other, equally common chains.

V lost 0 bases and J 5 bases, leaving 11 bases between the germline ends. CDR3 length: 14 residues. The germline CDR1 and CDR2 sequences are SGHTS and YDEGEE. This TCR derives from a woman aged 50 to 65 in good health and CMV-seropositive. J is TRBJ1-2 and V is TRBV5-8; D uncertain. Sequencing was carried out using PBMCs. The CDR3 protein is CASSLVGRNYGYTF. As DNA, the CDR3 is TGTGCCAGCAGCTTGGTCGGCAGGAATTATGGCTACACCTTC.